This entry is about one T cell receptor beta chain. Antigen unknown. TCRdb's table, derived via immunoSEQ multiplex PCR, lists solely in-frame clones and lacks some. The sample shows about 110,000 clones, approximately 94% of them seen only once. The sample is drawn from a study of T cell responses to AZD1222 COVID-19 vaccine. Study-wide findings and caveats: Donors were largely white British and mainly female; clonal diversity was possibly underestimated. Two AZD1222 administrations were followed by greater Spike-specific TCR breadth and depth. Unmutated variant regions are reportedly the target of nearly half of TCRs that are spike-specific. The repertoires were collected only after the peak T cell response.

The CDR3 length is 18 residues. The trim removed 3 bases at V and 3 bases at J, leaving 9 bases unmatched. CDR1 KGHDR and CDR2 SFDVKD come from the germline V gene. The V gene is TRBV24-1, the J gene TRBJ2-7; 14 bases match TRBD2. Sequences were derived from peripheral blood, sampled 28 days after the second AZD1222 dose. The TCR comes from an adult who received the AZD1222 COVID-19 vaccine. The CDR3 region has the DNA TGTGCCACCAGTGATCTGGGACTAGCGGGGGCTCGAGTCTACGAGCAGTACTTC. Translated, it gives CATSDLGLAGARVYEQYF.